A single sample is the source of the 30 T cell receptor beta chains below, sequenced in a study of OX40 agonist ivuxolimab in advanced cancers. The repertoire was sequenced with immunoSEQ multiplex PCR; TCRdb's copy has only in-frame clones and lacks some. The sample lists 40,000 to 60,000 clones; about 85% were seen once. The sample was CD4+ or CD8+ T cells sorted from blood, taken in a trial of the OX40 agonist ivuxolimab. The receptors were gathered from an adult with an advanced solid tumor such as melanoma, head and neck, liver or kidney cancer.

The CDR3 protein is CASSLRGPDTEAFF. CDR3 coding DNA: TGTGCCAGCAGTTTAAGGGGGCCGGACACTGAAGCTTTCTTT. The chain carries TRBV27 and TRBJ1-1; the match to TRBD1 covers 7 bases. The CDR3 loop spans 14 amino acids. Germline values: CDR1 MNHEY, CDR2 SMNVEV (reference sequence). The trim removed 2 bases at V and 3 bases at J, leaving 3 bases unmatched.

V and J are TRBV13 and TRBJ1-2; D gene ambiguous. CDR1 is PRHDT and CDR2 is FYEKMQ in the germline V gene (reference sequence). The CDR3 consists of 15 residues. Trimming cost V 1 base and J 3 bases, with 12 bases left between them. In DNA, the CDR3 is TGTGCCAGCAGCTTAGCAGCACCGATTTACTATGGCTACACCTTC. It specifies CASSLAAPIYYGYTF.

The rearrangement joins TRBV9 to TRBJ1-2; TRBD1 might be the D (6 bases). Trimming left V 4 bases short and J 0 bases short, with 16 bases between. The germline CDR1 and CDR2 sequences are SGDLS and YYNGEE. The CDR3 consists of 16 residues. Written as DNA, the CDR3 is TGTGCCAGCAGCACCACCTCGGACAGTGCTAACTATGGCTACACCTTC. Translating gives CASSTTSDSANYGYTF.

V gene TRBV13 combines with J gene TRBJ1-1; D remains unclear. CDR1 PRHDT and CDR2 FYEKMQ come from the germline V gene (reference sequence). Trimming removed 1 base at V and 4 bases at J, with 7 bases between. The CDR3 totals 13 residues. In DNA, the CDR3 is TGTGCCAGCAGCTTAGTTAGTGGCACTGAAGCTTTCTTT. Translation: CASSLVSGTEAFF.

The rearrangement uses TRBV23-1 and TRBJ1-1; D is unclear. TRBV23-1 is placed among ORFs of uncertain function. V was pared by 6 bases and J by 1 base, with 9 bases between. CDR3 length equals 13 residues. In DNA form, the CDR3 reads TGCGCCAGCAGGCGATCCGGGAACACTGAAGCTTTCTTT. Translating it yields CASRRSGNTEAFF.

The rearrangement links TRBV13 to TRBJ2-1; no clear D. V was shortened by 1 base and J by 2 bases, with 15 bases between the two germline ends. Per the germline V gene, CDR1 is PRHDT and CDR2 is FYEKMQ (reference sequence). The CDR3 is 17 residues long. The CDR3 loop reads CASSLDGSPIAYNEQFF. The DNA of the CDR3 is TGTGCCAGCAGCTTAGATGGCTCCCCTATCGCCTACAATGAGCAGTTCTTC.

The chain carries TRBV28 and TRBJ1-1; D unresolved. The V gene's germline CDR1 is MDHEN and CDR2 SYDVKM. Trimming pared 0 bases from V and 0 bases from J, leaving 11 bases between. This CDR3 contains 16 residues. For the CDR3, the DNA is TGTGCCAGCAGTTTATGGGGCCCTGGAATGAACACTGAAGCTTTCTTT. Residues: CASSLWGPGMNTEAFF.

The CDR3 sequence: CASSIGQDEYEQYF. Written as DNA, the CDR3 is TGTGCCAGTAGTATAGGGCAGGATGAATACGAGCAGTACTTC. This chain uses TRBV19 with TRBJ2-7; D unresolved. This CDR3 has 14 residues. With 1 base removed from V and 4 bases from J, the gap between germline ends came to 11 bases. The germline V gene encodes CDR1 LNHDA and CDR2 SQIVND (reference sequence).

The rearrangement uses TRBV9 and TRBJ2-1, with a tentative D call TRBD2 (6 bases). Trimming removed 3 bases at V and 7 bases at J, with 17 bases between. Germline V gene lookup returns CDR1 SGDLS and CDR2 YYNGEE. CDR3 length: 15 residues. The CDR3 DNA reads as TGTGCCAGCAGCGGAGGGCCTGCTGGGGGGAATGAGCAGTTCTTC. It translates to CASSGGPAGGNEQFF.

The J gene is TRBJ1-1, the V gene TRBV6-5; no firm D call. Trimming cost V 5 bases and J 5 bases, with 6 bases left between them. The CDR3 covers 11 residues. The V gene's germline CDR1 is MNHEY and CDR2 SVGAGI. This CDR3 is CASSGATEAFF. CDR3 bases: TGTGCCAGCAGTGGAGCAACTGAAGCTTTCTTT.

This clone qualifies as medium-sized. The rearrangement joins TRBV4-1 to TRBJ2-1, with TRBD1 as a possible D gene (7 bases). Germline lookup yields CDR1 MGHRA and CDR2 YSYEKL. The CDR3 loop spans 14 amino acids. Deletions cut 8 bases from V and 7 bases from J, with 18 bases between. The CDR3 sequence is CASRPEGAGNEQFF. CDR3 bases: TGCGCCAGCCGACCGGAGGGGGCCGGGAATGAGCAGTTCTTC.

This clone has just one count. The V call is TRBV4-3, the J call TRBJ2-1; D perhaps matches TRBD1 (6 bases). The CDR3 totals 15 residues. Germline assignment: CDR1 LGHNA and CDR2 YSLEER. V was cut by 3 bases and J by 5 bases, with 14 bases left in between. CDR3 sequence: CASSHVRDTNNEQFF. As DNA, the CDR3 is TGCGCCAGCAGCCATGTCCGGGACACAAACAATGAGCAGTTCTTC.

The V gene is TRBV7-9, the J gene TRBJ2-2; 12 bases map to TRBD2. The trim removed 4 bases at V and 4 bases at J, leaving 10 bases unmatched. CDR3 length equals 18 residues. Germline values: CDR1 SEHNR, CDR2 FQNEAQ (reference sequence). This CDR3 reads CASSSQTSGGGATGELFF. CDR3 coding DNA: TGTGCCAGCAGCTCGCAGACTAGCGGGGGAGGTGCCACCGGGGAGCTGTTTTTT.

The chain is built from TRBV5-4 and TRBJ1-6; TRBD1 agrees at 7 bases. This CDR3 region has 15 residues. CDR1 is SGHNT and CDR2 is YYREEE in the germline V gene (reference sequence). V was clipped by 4 bases and J by 6 bases; unmatched bases: 7. The CDR3 spells CASSATHRGNSPLHF. CDR3 DNA: TGTGCCAGCAGCGCAACCCACAGGGGTAATTCACCCCTCCACTTT.

The J gene is TRBJ1-1, the V gene TRBV7-9; a possible D gene is TRBD1 (6 bases). The CDR3 has 14 amino acids. Trimming shortened V by 1 base and J by 1 base, and 7 bases separated the two germline ends. Germline loops: CDR1 SEHNR, CDR2 FQNEAQ (reference sequence). The CDR3, as DNA: TGTGCCAGCAGCTTAGAGGGGGAGAACACTGAAGCTTTCTTT. Its protein product is CASSLEGENTEAFF.

The chain has TRBV27 and TRBJ2-1; D unresolved. This CDR3 region has 13 residues. Trimming shortened V by 3 bases and J by 1 base, and 4 bases separated the two germline ends. Germline V gives CDR1 MNHEY, CDR2 SMNVEV (reference sequence). CDR3 amino acids: CASSFASYNEQFF. Written as DNA, the CDR3 is TGTGCCAGCAGTTTTGCTTCCTACAATGAGCAGTTCTTC.

The chain employs TRBV27 and TRBJ2-7; D is tentatively TRBD1 or TRBD2 (5 bases each). The CDR3 is made up of 14 amino acids. V was shortened by 4 bases and J by 5 bases, with 15 bases between the two germline ends. Germline V CDR1 and CDR2: MNHEY, SMNVEV (reference sequence). CDR3: CASSSSGPRNEQYV. In DNA form, the CDR3 reads TGTGCCAGCAGTTCCTCGGGACCCCGTAACGAGCAGTACGTC.

The J gene is TRBJ1-6, the V gene TRBV5-4; D is unclear. The CDR3 runs 16 residues. V was shortened by 4 bases and J by 0 bases, with 11 bases between the two germline ends. Per germline, CDR1 SGHNT and CDR2 YYREEE (reference sequence). The CDR3 is CASSSITSSYNSPLHF. As DNA, the CDR3 is TGTGCCAGCAGCAGTATCACAAGCTCCTATAATTCACCCCTCCACTTT.

V is TRBV28 and J is TRBJ1-4, with D unclear. The germline V and J ends were trimmed by 2 bases and 0 bases, with 16 bases remaining between them. Germline lookup yields CDR1 MDHEN and CDR2 SYDVKM. CDR3 size: 18 residues. The CDR3 nucleotides read TGTGCCAGCAGTTTAGATACTTTCAGCCTTGCAACTAATGAAAAACTGTTTTTT. It codes for CASSLDTFSLATNEKLFF.

V and J are TRBV7-6 and TRBJ2-5, with D tentatively TRBD2 (5 bases). Trimming pared 5 bases from V and 5 bases from J, leaving 12 bases between. CDR1 and CDR2 from the germline V gene are SGHVS and FNYEAQ. This CDR3 is built from 13 residues. The CDR3 region is CASSTSRRETQYF. The CDR3 nucleotides are TGTGCCAGCAGCACCTCCCGGAGGGAGACCCAGTACTTC.

This sequence joins TRBV7-9 and TRBJ2-1; D may correspond to TRBD1 or TRBD2 (6 bases each). CDR1 is SEHNR and CDR2 is FQNEAQ in the germline V gene (reference sequence). V shed 1 base and J shed 5 bases, with 18 bases lying between them. There are 17 residues in the CDR3. The CDR3 protein is CASSLVEQGRGDNEQFF. CDR3 DNA: TGTGCCAGCAGCTTAGTGGAACAGGGAAGGGGGGACAATGAGCAGTTCTTC.

As DNA, the CDR3 is TGTGCCAGCAGCGGAGGGAGGGTGATAAACTATGGCTACACCTTC. It yields the protein CASSGGRVINYGYTF. V gene TRBV6-5 combines with J gene TRBJ1-2, with D uncertain. The germline CDR1 and CDR2 sequences are MNHEY and SVGAGI. The CDR3 runs to 15 residues. V gave up 6 bases and J gave up 2 bases, with 16 bases separating them.

This clone has just one count. The gene calls are TRBV5-1 and TRBJ1-6; the D is unclear. Per the germline V gene, CDR1 is SGHRS and CDR2 is YFSETQ. V was cut by 0 bases and J by 7 bases, with 11 bases left in between. This CDR3 is built from 15 residues. In DNA, the CDR3 is TGCGCCAGCAGCTTGGCCGCACAGAGGAATTCACCCCTCCACTTT. Its translation is CASSLAAQRNSPLHF.

The chain carries TRBV19 and TRBJ2-2, with a possible D match to TRBD1 (6 bases). CDR1 and CDR2 from the germline V gene are LNHDA and SQIVND (reference sequence). The germline V and J ends were trimmed by 3 bases and 8 bases, with 10 bases remaining between them. The CDR3 contains 13 residues. The CDR3 nucleotides read TGTGCCAGTAGTATCACAGGGATTGGGGAGCTGTTTTTT. Translated: CASSITGIGELFF. The full variable domain, its missing parts supplied by reference TRBV19 and TRBJ2-2, is DGGITQSPKYLFRKEGQNVTLSCEQNLNHDAMYWYRQDPGQGLRLIYYSQIVNDFQKGDIAEGYSVSREKKESFPLTVTSAQKNPTAFYLCASSITGIGELFFGEGSRLTVL.

The CDR3 nucleotides read TGTGCCAGCAGTTACTCAAGCCCCAAAGAGACCCAGTACTTC. This gives the protein CASSYSSPKETQYF. The J gene is TRBJ2-5, the V gene TRBV6-5; D is ambiguous. There are 14 residues in the CDR3. Germline V lookup: CDR1 MNHEY, CDR2 SVGAGI. Trimming left V 0 bases short and J 3 bases short, with 8 bases between.

The chain uses TRBV12-5 and TRBJ1-4; D uncertain. V was trimmed by 11 bases and J by 8 bases, leaving 24 bases between them. Germline-derived CDR1 and CDR2 are LGHNT and FRNRAP. The length of the CDR3 is 15 residues. CDR3 amino acids: CAVWHFGKPKEKLFF. Here the CDR3 DNA reads TGTGCTGTTTGGCATTTCGGGAAGCCAAAGGAAAAACTGTTTTTT.

CDR3 sequence (DNA): TGTGCCAGTAGTATCAATGCGGGGAACACTGAAGCTTTCTTT. This sequence encodes CASSINAGNTEAFF. The chain recombines TRBV19 with TRBJ1-1; no definite D call. Per the germline V gene, CDR1 is LNHDA and CDR2 is SQIVND (reference sequence). CDR3 length: 14 residues. V lost 3 bases to trimming and J lost 1 base, with 9 bases between them.

To note about this clone: At the DNA level, this CDR3 is encoded by other sequences in the same sample as well. The chain employs TRBV19 and TRBJ2-1; 10 bases map to TRBD2. This CDR3 is 15 amino acids long. CDR1 LNHDA and CDR2 SQIVND come from the germline V gene (reference sequence). Trimming took 2 bases from V and 2 from J; bases not matched to a gene: 0. DNA for the CDR3: TGTGCCAGTAGTATAAGCGGGGGGGCCTACAATGAGCAGTTCTTC. Its translation: CASSISGGAYNEQFF.

This clone was observed a single time. The chain couples TRBV10-1 to TRBJ1-1, with 8 positions matching TRBD1. The length of the CDR3 is 15 residues. Germline assignment: CDR1 WNHNN and CDR2 SYGVQD (reference sequence). V lost 0 bases to trimming and J lost 1 base; unmatched junction nucleotides: 1. CDR3 residues: CASSESGTGNTEAFF. The CDR3 nucleotides read TGCGCCAGCAGTGAGTCGGGGACAGGGAACACTGAAGCTTTCTTT.

As DNA, the CDR3 is TGCGCCAGCAGCCAAGATTACAGCTCTAACTATGGCTACACCTTC. Translating gives CASSQDYSSNYGYTF. V gene TRBV4-3 combines with J gene TRBJ1-2; unclear D gene. Germline CDR1 and CDR2: LGHNA and YSLEER. The length of the CDR3 is 15 residues. V was pared by 0 bases and J by 0 bases, with 8 bases between.